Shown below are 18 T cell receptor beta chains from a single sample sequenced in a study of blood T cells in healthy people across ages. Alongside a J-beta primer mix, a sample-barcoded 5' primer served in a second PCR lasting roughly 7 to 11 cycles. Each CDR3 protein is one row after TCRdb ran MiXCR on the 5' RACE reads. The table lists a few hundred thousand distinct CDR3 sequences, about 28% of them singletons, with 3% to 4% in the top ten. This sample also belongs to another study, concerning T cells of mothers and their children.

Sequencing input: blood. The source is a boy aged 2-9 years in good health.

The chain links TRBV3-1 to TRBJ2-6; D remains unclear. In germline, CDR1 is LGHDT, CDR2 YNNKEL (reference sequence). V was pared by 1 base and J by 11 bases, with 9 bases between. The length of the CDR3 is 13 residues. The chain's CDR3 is CASSQADPHVLTF. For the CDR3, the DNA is TGTGCCAGCAGCCAAGCAGACCCACACGTCCTGACTTTC.

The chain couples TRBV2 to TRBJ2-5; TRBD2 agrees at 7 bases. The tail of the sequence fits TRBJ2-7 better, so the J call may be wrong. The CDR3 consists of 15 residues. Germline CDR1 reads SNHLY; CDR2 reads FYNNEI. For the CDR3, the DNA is TGTGCCAGCGTCGGGGAACTAGCGAGATCCTACGAGCAGTACTTC. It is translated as CASVGELARSYEQYF.

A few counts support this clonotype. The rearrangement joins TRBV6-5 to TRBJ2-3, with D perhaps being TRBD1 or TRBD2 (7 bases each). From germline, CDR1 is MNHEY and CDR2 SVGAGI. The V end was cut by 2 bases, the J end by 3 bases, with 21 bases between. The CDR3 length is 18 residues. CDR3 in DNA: TGTGCCAGCAGTTACAGTCGCGGGGAGGGGGCGCGTACAGATACGCAGTATTTT. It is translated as CASSYSRGEGARTDTQYF.

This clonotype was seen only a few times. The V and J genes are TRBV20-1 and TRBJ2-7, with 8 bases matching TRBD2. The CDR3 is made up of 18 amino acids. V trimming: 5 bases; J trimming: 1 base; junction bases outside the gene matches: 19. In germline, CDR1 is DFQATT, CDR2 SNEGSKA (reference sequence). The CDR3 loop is CSAPNRRVAGPLSYEQYF. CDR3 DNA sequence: TGCAGTGCTCCGAACCGGAGAGTAGCGGGGCCACTTTCCTACGAGCAGTACTTC.

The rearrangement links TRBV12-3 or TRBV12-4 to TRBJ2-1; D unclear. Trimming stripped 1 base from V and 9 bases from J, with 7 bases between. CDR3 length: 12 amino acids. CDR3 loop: CASSLGGPEQFF. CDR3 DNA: TGTGCCAGCAGTTTAGGGGGTCCTGAGCAGTTCTTC.

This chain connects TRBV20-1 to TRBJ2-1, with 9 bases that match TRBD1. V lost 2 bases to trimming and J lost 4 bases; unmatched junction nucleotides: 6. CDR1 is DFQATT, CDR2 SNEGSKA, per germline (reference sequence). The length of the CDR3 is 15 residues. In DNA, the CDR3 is TGCAGTGCTAGACAACCGGGACAGGGTTACAATGAGCAGTTCTTC. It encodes CSARQPGQGYNEQFF.

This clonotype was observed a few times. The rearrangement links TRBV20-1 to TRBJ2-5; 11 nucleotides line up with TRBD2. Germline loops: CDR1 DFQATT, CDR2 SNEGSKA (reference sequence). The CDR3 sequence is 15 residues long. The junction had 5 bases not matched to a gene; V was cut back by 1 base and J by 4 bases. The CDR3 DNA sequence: TGCAGTGCTAGAGGCAATAGCGGGGGGGGAGAGACCCAGTACTTC. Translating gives CSARGNSGGGETQYF.

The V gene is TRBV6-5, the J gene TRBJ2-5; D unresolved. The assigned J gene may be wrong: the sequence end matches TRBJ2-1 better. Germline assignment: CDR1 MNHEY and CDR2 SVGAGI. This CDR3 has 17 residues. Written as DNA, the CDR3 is TGTGCCAGCAGTTACCACAACACGCTCCCTCCCTTGTATGAGCAGTTCTTC. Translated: CASSYHNTLPPLYEQFF.

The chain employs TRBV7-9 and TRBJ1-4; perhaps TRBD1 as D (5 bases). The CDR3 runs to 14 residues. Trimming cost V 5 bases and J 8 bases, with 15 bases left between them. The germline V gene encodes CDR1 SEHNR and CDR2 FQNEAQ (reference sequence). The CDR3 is CASSPSRGDEKLFF. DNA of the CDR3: TGTGCCAGCAGCCCCTCTCGTGGGGACGAAAAACTGTTTTTT.

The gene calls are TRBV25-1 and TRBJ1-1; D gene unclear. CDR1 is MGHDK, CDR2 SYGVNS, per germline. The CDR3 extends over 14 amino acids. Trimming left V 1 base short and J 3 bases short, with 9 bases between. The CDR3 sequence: CASSESARHTEAFF. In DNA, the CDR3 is TGTGCCAGCAGTGAATCGGCCCGTCACACTGAAGCTTTCTTT.

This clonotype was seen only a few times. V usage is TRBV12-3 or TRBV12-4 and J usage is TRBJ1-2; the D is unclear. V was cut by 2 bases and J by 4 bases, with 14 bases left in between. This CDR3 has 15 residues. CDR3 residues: CASSLRRRTFYGYTF. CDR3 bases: TGTGCCAGCAGTTTAAGAAGGCGGACTTTCTATGGCTACACCTTC.

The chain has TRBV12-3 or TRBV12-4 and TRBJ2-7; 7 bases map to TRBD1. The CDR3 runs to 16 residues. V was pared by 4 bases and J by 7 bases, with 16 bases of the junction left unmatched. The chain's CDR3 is CASSSTEDRVVGEQYF. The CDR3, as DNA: TGTGCCAGCAGTTCAACCGAAGACAGGGTGGTGGGTGAGCAGTACTTC.

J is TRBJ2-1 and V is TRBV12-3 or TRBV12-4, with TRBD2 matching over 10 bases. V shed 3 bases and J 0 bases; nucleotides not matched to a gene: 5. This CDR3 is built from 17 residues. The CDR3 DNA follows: TGTGCCAGCAGTTTCGGTATAGCGGGGGGCTCCTACAATGAGCAGTTCTTC. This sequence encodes CASSFGIAGGSYNEQFF.

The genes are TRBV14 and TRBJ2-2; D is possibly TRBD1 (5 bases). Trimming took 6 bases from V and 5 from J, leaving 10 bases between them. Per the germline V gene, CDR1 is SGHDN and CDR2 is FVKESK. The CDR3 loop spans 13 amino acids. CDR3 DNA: TGTGCCAGCAGGATCCAGGGTACCGGGGAGCTGTTTTTT. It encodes CASRIQGTGELFF.

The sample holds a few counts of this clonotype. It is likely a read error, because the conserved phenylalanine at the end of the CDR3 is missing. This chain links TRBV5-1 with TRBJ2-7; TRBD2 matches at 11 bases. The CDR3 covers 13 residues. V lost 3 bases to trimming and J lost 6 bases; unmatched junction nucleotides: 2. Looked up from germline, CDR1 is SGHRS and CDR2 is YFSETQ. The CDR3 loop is CASSSGTSGEQYL. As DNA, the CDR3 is TGCGCCAGCAGCTCCGGGACTAGCGGCGAGCAGTACCTC.

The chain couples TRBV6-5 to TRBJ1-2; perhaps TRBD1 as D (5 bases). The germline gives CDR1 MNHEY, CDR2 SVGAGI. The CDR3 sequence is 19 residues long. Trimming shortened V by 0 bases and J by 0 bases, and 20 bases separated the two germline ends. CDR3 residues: CASSYSPGLSWGANYGYTF. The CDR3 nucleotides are TGTGCCAGCAGTTACTCCCCGGGGCTAAGTTGGGGGGCTAACTATGGCTACACCTTC.

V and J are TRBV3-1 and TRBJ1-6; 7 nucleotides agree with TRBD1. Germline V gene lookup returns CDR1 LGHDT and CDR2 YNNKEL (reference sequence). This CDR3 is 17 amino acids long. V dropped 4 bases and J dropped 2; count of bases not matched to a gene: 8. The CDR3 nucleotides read TGTGCCAGCAGCCGCAGGGGGGACACCGCCTATAATTCACCCCTCCACTTT. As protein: CASSRRGDTAYNSPLHF.

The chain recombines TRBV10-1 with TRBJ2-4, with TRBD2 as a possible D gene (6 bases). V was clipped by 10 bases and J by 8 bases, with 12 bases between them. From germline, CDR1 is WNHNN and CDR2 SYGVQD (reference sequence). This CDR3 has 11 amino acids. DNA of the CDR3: TGCGCCAATCCATGGAGGGACATTCAGTACTTC. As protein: CANPWRDIQYF.